The 7 T cell receptor beta chains in this list originate from one sample, sequenced in a study of shared clonotypes between healthy human individuals. Method: immunoSEQ multiplex PCR; TCRdb's copy keeps in-frame clones and lacks some. The repertoire holds around 1,900,000 clones, around 95% seen once, with approximately 1.6% in the top ten. Naive CD8 cells comprised CD45RO-negative, CCR7-positively selected cells, excluding terminally differentiated effector memory CD45RA+ cells. Sequenced input: naive CD8+ T cells from PBMCs. The receptors come from a man younger than 30 in good health. Some clones in this sample may be carry-over from other donors' samples.

V gene TRBV27 combines with J gene TRBJ2-1, with TRBD2 matching 9 bases. The ends lost 7 bases at V and 2 bases at J; junction bases unmatched: 6. This CDR3 has 15 amino acids. Germline CDR1 reads MNHEY; CDR2 reads SMNVEV (reference sequence). DNA for the CDR3: TGTGCCAGCACCACGGGACTAGCTCCCTACAATGAGCAGTTCTTC. Its protein product is CASTTGLAPYNEQFF.

This chain uses TRBV7-9 with TRBJ2-7, with D perhaps given as TRBD1 or TRBD2 (5 bases each). V was trimmed by 6 bases and J by 4 bases, leaving 19 bases between them. CDR1 SEHNR and CDR2 FQNEAQ come from the germline V gene (reference sequence). This CDR3 is built from 15 residues. DNA for the CDR3: TGTGCCAGCAGACCAGGGACGGAAGCTCCTTACGAGCAGTACTTC. It yields the protein CASRPGTEAPYEQYF.

The CDR3 coding sequence is TGTGCCAGTAGGTATTCTGAAGCTTTCTTT. Translating it yields CASRYSEAFF. The rearrangement links TRBV2 to TRBJ1-1; no definite D call. This CDR3 comprises 10 residues. Germline V gives CDR1 SNHLY, CDR2 FYNNEI. Trimming took 9 bases from V and 6 from J, leaving 8 bases between them.

The chain joins TRBV20-1 to TRBJ2-1; D is uncertain. This CDR3 comprises 11 residues. Germline CDR1 DFQATT, CDR2 SNEGSKA (reference sequence). V was pared by 5 bases and J by 9 bases, with 11 bases between. CDR3: CSAPVGAEQFF. The CDR3 DNA reads TGCAGTGCTCCGGTGGGCGCTGAGCAGTTCTTC.

The rearrangement uses TRBV7-2 and TRBJ1-5; D ambiguous. Germline V gives CDR1 SGHTA, CDR2 FQGNSA. V shed 5 bases and J shed 4 bases, with 15 bases lying between them. The length of the CDR3 is 15 residues. CDR3 residues: CASSPNYRENQPQHF. DNA of the CDR3: TGTGCCAGCAGCCCTAACTACAGAGAAAATCAGCCCCAGCATTTT.

V usage is TRBV5-6 and J usage is TRBJ2-3, with 13 bases lining up with TRBD2. The germline V gene has CDR1 SGHDT and CDR2 YYEEEE. The CDR3 length is 18 residues. The V segment lost 2 bases and the J segment 5 bases; nucleotides outside the gene matches: 11. The CDR3 reads CASSFGGLAGVTGDTQYF. The CDR3 bases are TGTGCCAGCAGCTTCGGAGGACTAGCGGGAGTCACGGGAGATACGCAGTATTTT.

The rearrangement uses TRBV28 and TRBJ2-7, with D maybe TRBD1 (5 bases). The ends were cut back, 5 bases at V and 6 bases at J, with 17 bases in the middle. The germline gives CDR1 MDHEN, CDR2 SYDVKM. CDR3 length: 14 residues. CDR3 in DNA: TGTGCCAGCAGTCTTCAGGGTGTCTCGGGCGAGCAGTACTTC. This sequence encodes CASSLQGVSGEQYF.